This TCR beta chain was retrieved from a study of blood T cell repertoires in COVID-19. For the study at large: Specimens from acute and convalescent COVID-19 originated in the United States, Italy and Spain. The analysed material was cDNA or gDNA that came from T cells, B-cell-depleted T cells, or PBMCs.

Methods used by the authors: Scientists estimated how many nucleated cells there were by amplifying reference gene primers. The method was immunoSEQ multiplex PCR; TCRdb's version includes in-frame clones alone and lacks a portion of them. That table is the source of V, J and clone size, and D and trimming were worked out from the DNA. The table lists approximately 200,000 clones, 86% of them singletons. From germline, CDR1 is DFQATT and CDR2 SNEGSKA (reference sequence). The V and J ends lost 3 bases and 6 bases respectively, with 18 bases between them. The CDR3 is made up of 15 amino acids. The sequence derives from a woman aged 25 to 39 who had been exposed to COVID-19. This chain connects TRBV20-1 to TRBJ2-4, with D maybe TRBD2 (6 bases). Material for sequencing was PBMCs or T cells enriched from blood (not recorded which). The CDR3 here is CSASRGSEAGNIQYF. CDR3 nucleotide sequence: TGCAGTGCTAGTCGGGGGAGTGAAGCTGGAAACATTCAGTACTTC.